The next 24 T cell receptor beta chains were all read from a single sample in a study of post-analysis software for immune sequencing data. Incorporated into the TCR beta cDNA libraries were unique molecular identifiers, which served to reduce PCR and sequencing biases. TCRdb recomputed calls from the PCR reads with MiXCR, one row per CDR3 protein. The data show about 200,000 distinct CDR3 sequences, over 25% seen once. Study-wide findings and caveats: Four to six TRBV segments (TRBV5-6, TRBV5-1 and TRBV20-1 among them) occurred more frequently in patients than in controls.

No cognate antigen is known for these TCRs. Sequencing was done on a sample of blood. These receptors all come from a girl under 18 with multiple sclerosis.

This clonotype turned up a few times. The V gene is TRBV9, the J gene TRBJ2-3; 7 positions match TRBD2. V lost 4 bases to trimming and J lost 0 bases; unmatched junction nucleotides: 11. Looked up from germline, CDR1 is SGDLS and CDR2 is YYNGEE. The CDR3 is 17 amino acids. Here the CDR3 reads CASSPLASGASTDTQYF. The CDR3 DNA reads as TGTGCCAGCAGCCCACTGGCTAGCGGAGCTAGCACAGATACGCAGTATTTT.

Worth noting for this clonotype: A much larger clone differs from this one at a single base, so this may be a read error. The chain combines TRBV5-1 with TRBJ2-1, with a tentative D call TRBD1 (5 bases). The CDR3 is made up of 14 amino acids. Germline-derived CDR1 and CDR2 are SGHRS and YFSETQ. The CDR3 loop reads CASGLAPRDNEQFF. The CDR3 DNA sequence: TGCGCCAGCGGCTTGGCCCCCAGGGACAATGAGCAGTTCTTC.

This chain links TRBV19 with TRBJ1-2, with D uncertain. Per germline, CDR1 LNHDA and CDR2 SQIVND (reference sequence). The CDR3 extends over 11 amino acids. V lost 7 bases and J lost 2, with 5 bases in between. The CDR3 DNA reads TGTGCCAGTACACAGAACTATGGCTACACCTTC. It yields the protein CASTQNYGYTF.

Of note for this clonotype: A much more abundant neighbour one base away suggests this may be a read error. This likely comes from a read error, as the CDR3 has no conserved phenylalanine or tryptophan at its end. This chain uses TRBV27 with TRBJ2-5, with 8 positions matching TRBD1. V was clipped by 6 bases and J by 0 bases; unmatched bases: 3. Germline V gene data show CDR1 as MNHEY and CDR2 as SMNVEV (reference sequence). This CDR3 is 14 amino acids long. The CDR3 protein is CASSRDRYQETQYC. DNA for the CDR3: TGTGCCAGCAGCCGGGACAGGTACCAAGAGACCCAGTACTGC.

There are many counts of this clonotype. This chain links TRBV12-3 or TRBV12-4 with TRBJ1-2; 11 nucleotides agree with TRBD1. V shed 6 bases, J shed 5 bases, and the junction held 14 bases outside the gene matches. This CDR3 has 17 amino acids. CDR3 sequence: CASSQDTRTGGAYGYTF. The CDR3 nucleotides are TGTGCCAGCAGCCAAGATACCAGGACAGGGGGCGCGTATGGCTACACCTTC.

The genes are TRBV4-2 and TRBJ1-3; no reliable D call. Germline lookup yields CDR1 LGHNA and CDR2 YNFKEQ. The CDR3 extends over 15 amino acids. Trimming removed 0 bases from V and 8 bases from J, with 14 bases in between. The CDR3 DNA sequence: TGTGCCAGCAGCCAAGATATGGCCTTCGGAGACACCATATATTTT. Protein sequence: CASSQDMAFGDTIYF.

V usage is TRBV24-1 and J usage is TRBJ1-5; 7 bases map to TRBD1. The CDR3 is 16 residues long. The V and J ends lost 3 bases and 0 bases, in that order; junction bases with no gene match: 4. Germline V gene data show CDR1 as KGHDR and CDR2 as SFDVKD. The CDR3 bases are TGTGCCACCAGTGATGCCGGGACAGCTAGCAATCAGCCCCAGCATTTT. It is translated as CATSDAGTASNQPQHF.

V usage is TRBV20-1 and J usage is TRBJ2-3, with 8 bases lining up with TRBD2. J lost 11 bases, V lost 1 base, and 14 bases had no gene match. The CDR3 length is 15 residues. In germline, CDR1 is DFQATT, CDR2 SNEGSKA (reference sequence). The CDR3 loop is CSARVAGRTNNEQYF. The CDR3 nucleotides are TGCAGTGCTAGAGTAGCGGGGCGGACTAACAATGAGCAGTATTTT.

The V gene is TRBV27, the J gene TRBJ1-5, with 11 bases matching TRBD1. The CDR3 consists of 17 residues. The trim removed 5 bases at V and 2 bases at J, leaving 8 bases unmatched. The germline gives CDR1 MNHEY, CDR2 SMNVEV (reference sequence). The DNA of the CDR3 is TGTGCCAGCAGTCCGAGGACAGGGGGCAGGGGCAATCAGCCCCAGCATTTT. Translated, it gives CASSPRTGGRGNQPQHF.

There are many counts of this clonotype. J is TRBJ2-6 and V is TRBV12-3 or TRBV12-4; D might be TRBD1 (6 bases). The CDR3 extends over 16 amino acids. V shed 5 bases and J shed 0 bases, with 11 bases lying between them. The CDR3 DNA reads as TGTGCCAGCAGTCGCGGACAGTTCTCTGGGGCCAACGTCCTGACTTTC. Its protein product is CASSRGQFSGANVLTF.

This clonotype showed up many times. The chain recombines TRBV7-2 with TRBJ2-7; TRBD1 might be the D (5 bases). V shed 3 bases and J shed 5 bases, with 14 bases lying between them. CDR1 is SGHTA and CDR2 is FQGNSA in the germline V gene. The CDR3 runs to 14 residues. Here the CDR3 reads CASSLQGMVNEQYF. Here the CDR3 DNA reads TGTGCCAGCAGCTTGCAGGGAATGGTTAACGAGCAGTACTTC.

Points on this clonotype: Mismatch with germline at one junction end may stem from a read error. CDR3 in DNA: TGTGCCAGCAGCCCGGGACTGCCCGCAGATACGGAGTATTTT. Its translation: CASSPGLPADTEYF. The V call is TRBV12-3 or TRBV12-4, the J call TRBJ2-3; D may be TRBD2 (6 bases). CDR3 length equals 14 residues.

This clonotype was seen more than once but under ten times. The chain recombines TRBV4-1 with TRBJ2-2; 12 bases align to TRBD2. The junction had 9 bases not matched to a gene; V was cut back by 0 bases and J by 1 base. Germline CDR1 reads MGHRA; CDR2 reads YSYEKL. The CDR3 has 20 amino acids. The CDR3 region has the DNA TGCGCCAGCAGCCAAGATCCTAGACTAGCGGGGGTGGTGAACACCGGGGAGCTGTTTTTT. Its protein is CASSQDPRLAGVVNTGELFF.

The chain couples TRBV12-3 or TRBV12-4 to TRBJ2-5; D call uncertain. The CDR3 sequence is 12 residues long. With 8 bases removed from V and 5 bases from J, the gap between germline ends came to 12 bases. CDR3 residues: CASGTVVETQYF. The CDR3 nucleotides are TGTGCCAGCGGCACGGTGGTTGAGACCCAGTACTTC.

Regarding this clonotype: A single base separates this from a much larger clone, so it may be a read error. The rearrangement uses TRBV4-1 and TRBJ2-6; tentatively, D is TRBD1 or TRBD2 (6 bases each). The CDR3 contains 15 residues. The germline CDR1 and CDR2 sequences are MGHRA and YSYEKL. CDR3 loop: CASSQQGTGANVRTF. The CDR3 region has the DNA TGCGCCAGCAGCCAACAGGGGACTGGGGCCAACGTCCGGACTTTC.

The chain has TRBV7-9 and TRBJ2-2; perhaps TRBD2 as D (6 bases). The CDR3 covers 15 residues. Looked up from germline, CDR1 is SEHNR and CDR2 is FQNEAQ (reference sequence). Between the trimmed V and J ends, which lost 3 bases and 3 bases, there was a span of 11 bases. CDR3 in DNA: TGTGCCAGCAGCTTTAGTCGGGAGTACACCGGGGAGCTGTTTTTT. It specifies CASSFSREYTGELFF. Supplemented by reference TRBV7-9 and TRBJ2-2, the full variable domain reads DTGVSQNPRHKITKRGQNVTFRCDPISEHNRLYWYRQTLGQGPEFLTYFQNEAQLEKSRLLSDRFSAERPKGSFSTLEIQRTEQGDSAMYLCASSFSREYTGELFFGEGSRLTVL.

V and J are TRBV7-2 and TRBJ2-5; D is uncertain. CDR3 size: 15 residues. Germline CDR1 reads SGHTA; CDR2 reads FQGNSA. V gave up 6 bases and J gave up 2 bases, with 16 bases separating them. CDR3 protein: CASRPLVYQQETQYF. CDR3 nucleotide sequence: TGTGCCAGCAGGCCACTCGTCTACCAACAAGAGACCCAGTACTTC.

This clonotype was detected a few times. The chain joins TRBV2 to TRBJ1-1, with D possibly being TRBD1 (6 bases). V was pared by 3 bases and J by 0 bases, with 11 bases between. CDR3 length: 15 amino acids. Germline V lookup: CDR1 SNHLY, CDR2 FYNNEI. The CDR3 spells CASSDDRTMNTEAFF. CDR3 coding DNA: TGTGCCAGCAGTGATGACAGGACGATGAACACTGAAGCTTTCTTT.

Concerning this clonotype itself: A much more abundant neighbour one base away suggests this may be a read error. The chain has TRBV6-2 or TRBV6-3 and TRBJ1-6; weak D call: TRBD1 (5 bases). V was clipped by 6 bases and J by 7 bases, with 28 bases between them. CDR3 length equals 19 residues. CDR1 is MNHEY and CDR2 is SVGEGT in the germline V gene. CDR3 protein: CASRLPVPRQGVWNSPLHF. CDR3 sequence (DNA): TGTGCCAGCAGACTCCCCGTGCCCCGACAAGGGGTTTGGAATTCACCCCTCCACTTT.

Regarding this clonotype: A much larger clone is a single base away; this may be a read error. The V call is TRBV29-1, the J call TRBJ1-2; no definite D call. This CDR3 is built from 13 residues. V shed 3 bases and J shed 4 bases, with 12 bases lying between them. Germline V gives CDR1 SQVTM, CDR2 ANQGSEA. CDR3 residues: CSVDPTAIYGYTF. Written as DNA, the CDR3 is TGCAGCGTTGATCCTACAGCGATCTATGGCTACACCTTC. Looking up the rest from reference TRBV29-1 and TRBJ1-2 gives the full variable domain: SAVISQKPSRDICQRGTSLTIQCQVDSQVTMMFWYRQQPGQSLTLIATANQGSEATYESGFVIDKFPISRPNLTFSTLTVSNMSPEDSSIYLCSVDPTAIYGYTFGSGTRLTVV.

The V call is TRBV6-5, the J call TRBJ1-2; D is undetermined. This CDR3 has 14 amino acids. V was clipped by 6 bases and J by 0 bases, with 11 bases between them. Germline values: CDR1 MNHEY, CDR2 SVGAGI. In DNA form, the CDR3 reads TGTGCCAGCAGAAAGCCGGGTTCTAACTATGGCTACACCTTC. This sequence encodes CASRKPGSNYGYTF.

In this sample, this clonotype turned up a few times. The chain is built from TRBV6-1 and TRBJ1-5; 9 bases match TRBD1. This CDR3 has 17 residues. CDR1 is MNHNS, CDR2 SASEGT, per germline. J gave up 3 bases and V 6 bases, and 12 bases lay outside the gene matches. The CDR3 is CASSGPGTGFNNQPQHF. As DNA, the CDR3 is TGTGCCAGCAGCGGACCCGGGACAGGGTTTAACAATCAGCCCCAGCATTTT.

Note on this clonotype: Being one base from a much bigger clone, this may be a read error. This chain uses TRBV30 with TRBJ2-1, with D unresolved. This CDR3 spans 12 amino acids. Germline V gene lookup returns CDR1 GTSNPN and CDR2 SVGIG (reference sequence). The germline V and J ends were trimmed by 3 bases and 12 bases, with 15 bases remaining between them. CDR3 sequence (DNA): TGTGCCTGGAGCCGTAACGGCCGGCGGCAGTTCTTC. As protein: CAWSRNGRRQFF.

The rearrangement uses TRBV7-2 and TRBJ2-7; 7 positions agree with TRBD1. Germline trimming cut 5 bases from V and 3 bases from J; bases unmatched to any gene: 16. This CDR3 comprises 17 residues. Germline V CDR1 and CDR2: SGHTA, FQGNSA. CDR3 sequence: CASSARGLRQGLYEQYF. The CDR3 region has the DNA TGTGCCAGCAGCGCAAGGGGTTTAAGACAGGGCCTCTACGAGCAGTACTTC.